The rows below give T cell receptor beta chains drawn from one sample of a study of blood T cell repertoires in COVID-19. Sequencing was performed with immunoSEQ multiplex PCR; in TCRdb, only in-frame clones are kept and a portion is missing. The sample records 110,000 to 150,000 clones, around 81% being singletons. Specimen: peripheral blood. The receptors come from a human donor in a cohort sampled during active COVID-19. Each CDR3 is given with its conserved first and last residue. Fields, in order: J gene, clone size, D gene, V gene, CDR3 protein, CDR3 DNA. The D gene is left open where the match is weak. Only some rows state a clone size, as once, few, many or a class for expanded clones.

TRBJ2-7,NA,TRBD1,TRBV6-5,CASSPPGTGALEQYF,TGTGCCAGCAGCCCCCCCGGGACAGGGGCTCTCGAGCAGTACTTC
TRBJ1-2,NA,TRBD1,TRBV19,CASTIQGATNYGYTF,TGTGCCAGTACTATACAGGGGGCTACCAACTATGGCTACACCTTC
TRBJ1-5,NA,NA,TRBV15,CATSREGGNQPQHF,TGTGCCACCAGCAGAGAGGGCGGCAATCAGCCCCAGCATTTT
TRBJ1-6,NA,NA,TRBV7-3,CASSLVQNSPLHF,TGTGCCAGCAGCTTGGTTCAGAATTCACCCCTCCACTTT
TRBJ1-3,NA,TRBD1,TRBV5-1,CASSSADRGGNTIYF,TGCGCCAGCAGCTCAGCCGACAGGGGAGGAAACACCATATATTTT
TRBJ2-5,NA,NA,TRBV7-9,CASSLVTGIETQYF,TGTGCCAGCAGCCTGGTAACAGGGATTGAGACCCAGTACTTC
TRBJ1-1,NA,NA,TRBV3-1/TRBV3-2,CASSPTRGGGTEAFF,TGTGCCAGCAGCCCAACCCGGGGAGGGGGCACTGAAGCTTTCTTT
TRBJ1-1,NA,NA,TRBV3-1/TRBV3-2,CASSQEHENTEAFF,TGTGCCAGCAGCCAAGAACATGAGAACACTGAAGCTTTCTTT
TRBJ1-5,NA,TRBD1,TRBV6-5,CASSLTGAGQPQHF,TGTGCCAGCAGCCTGACAGGGGCGGGTCAGCCCCAGCATTTT
TRBJ2-5,once,TRBD2,TRBV7-7,CASSLRTSGGRGETQYF,TGTGCTAGCAGCTTACGGACTAGCGGGGGCCGGGGAGAGACCCAGTACTTC
TRBJ2-5,NA,TRBD1,TRBV6-5,CASRFGTEKTQYF,TGTGCCAGCAGATTCGGGACAGAGAAGACCCAGTACTTC
TRBJ2-1,NA,TRBD2,TRBV29-1,CSPGSSGGTQFF,TGCAGCCCTGGTAGTAGCGGGGGGACACAGTTCTTC
TRBJ2-2,NA,TRBD1,TRBV7-9,CASSPTGTVSGELFF,TGTGCCAGCTCCCCAACCGGGACAGTGTCCGGGGAGCTGTTTTTT
TRBJ2-1,NA,TRBD2,TRBV5-4,CASTSGGRVEYNEQFF,TGTGCCAGCACATCTGGGGGGAGGGTAGAATACAATGAGCAGTTCTTC
TRBJ1-4,NA,TRBD1,TRBV7-9,CASSLRPPGTAGEKLFF,TGTGCCAGCAGCTTAAGGCCCCCAGGGACAGCGGGCGAAAAACTGTTTTTT
TRBJ1-6,NA,NA,TRBV27,CASSPRNRYNSPLHF,TGTGCCAGCAGTCCCCGGAACAGGTATAATTCACCCCTCCACTTT
TRBJ2-2,once,NA,TRBV6-4,CASSARAGELFF,TGTGCCAGCAGTGCGCGAGCCGGGGAGCTGTTTTTT
TRBJ2-5,NA,TRBD1,TRBV5-1,CASSSGQAQETQYF,TGCGCCAGCAGCTCTGGACAGGCGCAAGAGACCCAGTACTTC
TRBJ2-6,NA,NA,TRBV18,CASSPLSGANVLTF,TGTGCCAGCTCACCCCTTTCTGGGGCCAACGTCCTGACTTTC
TRBJ2-5,NA,TRBD1,TRBV2,CASSPRTGLRQRETQYF,TGTGCCAGCAGTCCCCGGACAGGCCTCCGACAACGGGAGACCCAGTACTTC
TRBJ1-3,NA,TRBD1,TRBV4-1,CASSQATGAGNTIYF,TGCGCCAGCAGCCAAGCGACAGGGGCCGGAAACACCATATATTTT
TRBJ2-3,NA,NA,TRBV6-5,CASSSTLARTDTQYF,TGTGCCAGCAGTTCCACGTTGGCTCGCACAGATACGCAGTATTTT
TRBJ1-4,NA,NA,TRBV6-5,CASSRTLNEKLFF,TGTGCCAGCAGTCGGACTCTCAATGAAAAACTGTTTTTT
TRBJ1-2,NA,TRBD1,TRBV6-5,CASRGGRGLYGYTF,TGTGCCAGCAGGGGGGGCAGGGGGCTCTATGGCTACACCTTC
TRBJ2-1,once,TRBD2,TRBV10-2,CASSLRGTSGGSEQFF,TGCGCCAGCAGCCTCCGGGGGACTAGCGGGGGGTCTGAGCAGTTCTTC
TRBJ2-5,NA,NA,TRBV12-3/TRBV12-4,CASSSDLGGQYF,TGTGCCAGCAGTTCGGACCTAGGGGGCCAGTACTTC
TRBJ2-5,NA,NA,TRBV4-2,CASTCPRRGTEETQYF,TGTGCCAGCACCTGCCCGCGACGGGGGACGGAAGAGACCCAGTACTTC
TRBJ1-5,once,TRBD1,TRBV19,CASSKGQEKSNQPQHF,TGTGCCAGTAGTAAGGGACAGGAGAAAAGCAATCAGCCCCAGCATTTT
TRBJ2-6,NA,NA,TRBV7-6,CASSSFPRGKTGANVLTF,TGTGCCAGCAGCTCCTTCCCACGGGGAAAGACTGGGGCCAACGTCCTGACTTTC
TRBJ2-1,NA,TRBD1,TRBV28,CASSNDRGPYNEQFF,TGTGCCAGCAGCAATGACAGGGGGCCCTACAATGAGCAGTTCTTC
TRBJ1-2,NA,NA,TRBV25-1,CASSEFRAPGGYGYTF,TGTGCCAGCAGTGAGTTCCGGGCCCCCGGGGGCTATGGCTACACCTTC
TRBJ1-2,NA,NA,TRBV6-5,CASTQTGYGYTF,TGTGCCAGCACTCAGACGGGCTATGGCTACACCTTC
TRBJ2-5,NA,NA,TRBV7-2,CASSLGPRGVSSETQYF,TGTGCCAGCAGCTTAGGTCCCCGGGGTGTTTCTTCGGAGACCCAGTACTTC
TRBJ1-1,NA,NA,TRBV27,CASNFRPTFGYLEAFF,TGTGCCAGCAATTTTAGGCCGACATTTGGGTATCTTGAAGCTTTCTTT
TRBJ2-7,NA,NA,TRBV7-9,CASSHGPGYEQYF,TGTGCCAGCAGCCATGGCCCGGGCTACGAGCAGTACTTC
TRBJ2-3,NA,TRBD1,TRBV5-4,CASSAGTGVDTQYF,TGTGCCAGCAGCGCAGGGACAGGGGTAGATACGCAGTATTTT
TRBJ2-3,NA,NA,TRBV18,CASSPPEVSTDTQYF,TGTGCCAGCTCACCACCGGAGGTTAGCACAGATACGCAGTATTTT
TRBJ1-6,NA,NA,TRBV5-1,CASSPGLGQGNSPLHF,TGCGCCAGCAGCCCCGGACTTGGGCAGGGGAATTCACCCCTCCACTTT
TRBJ1-2,NA,TRBD1,TRBV29-1,CSVLPGQTPYGYTF,TGCAGCGTGCTGCCGGGACAGACTCCCTATGGCTACACCTTC
TRBJ1-1,NA,TRBD1,TRBV15,CATSEDRATEAFF,TGTGCCACCAGCGAGGACAGGGCGACTGAAGCTTTCTTT
TRBJ2-2,NA,TRBD1,TRBV12-5,CASGSQHKWTGGENTGELFF,TGTGCTAGTGGTTCACAACACAAATGGACAGGGGGTGAGAACACCGGGGAGCTGTTTTTT
TRBJ2-3,NA,TRBD1,TRBV12-5,CASGLGTGTDTQYF,TGTGCTAGTGGTTTGGGGACAGGGACAGATACGCAGTATTTT
TRBJ1-5,NA,NA,TRBV4-1,CASSQDEGSHQPQHF,TGCGCCAGCAGCCAGGACGAGGGTTCCCATCAGCCCCAGCATTTT
TRBJ1-1,NA,TRBD1,TRBV12-3/TRBV12-4,CASSDRGEAFF,TGTGCCAGCAGTGACAGGGGAGAAGCTTTCTTT
TRBJ1-5,NA,TRBD1,TRBV10-3,CAIWDRGNQPQHF,TGTGCCATTTGGGACAGGGGGAATCAGCCCCAGCATTTT
TRBJ1-2,NA,NA,TRBV15,CATSRDHEGAGYTF,TGTGCCACCAGCAGAGATCACGAAGGGGCTGGCTACACCTTC
TRBJ1-2,NA,TRBD1,TRBV6-5,CASSFGQGVYGYTF,TGTGCCAGCAGTTTTGGACAGGGCGTCTATGGCTACACCTTC
TRBJ1-3,once,NA,TRBV14,CAVTRGGNTIYF,TGTGCTGTTACCCGAGGAGGAAACACCATATATTTT
TRBJ2-2,NA,TRBD1,TRBV6-5,CASSPGQGNTGELFF,TGTGCCAGCAGTCCCGGACAGGGTAACACCGGGGAGCTGTTTTTT
TRBJ1-6,NA,NA,TRBV5-4,CASSLTGSSYNSPLHF,TGTGCCAGCAGCTTGACAGGGAGCTCCTATAATTCACCCCTCCACTTT
TRBJ2-6,NA,NA,TRBV6-5,CASSANRSGANVLTF,TGTGCCAGCAGCGCCAACAGGTCTGGGGCCAACGTCCTGACTTTC
TRBJ1-6,NA,NA,TRBV11-2,CASSPLGGLNSPLHF,TGTGCCAGCAGCCCATTGGGGGGACTCAATTCACCCCTCCACTTT
TRBJ2-3,NA,TRBD1,TRBV6-5,CASSRTGPSGDTQYF,TGTGCCAGCAGCAGGACAGGGCCCTCGGGAGATACGCAGTATTTT
TRBJ2-2,NA,NA,TRBV7-9,CASSDRMNTGELFF,TGTGCCAGCAGCGACAGAATGAACACCGGGGAGCTGTTTTTT
TRBJ2-5,NA,TRBD1,TRBV6-5,CASSTGTGQETQYF,TGTGCCAGCAGCACAGGGACAGGCCAAGAGACCCAGTACTTC
TRBJ2-5,NA,NA,TRBV3-1/TRBV3-2,CASRTRATQYF,TGTGCCAGCAGAACCAGGGCGACCCAGTACTTC
TRBJ2-2,NA,NA,TRBV9,CASSVARRGNTGELFF,TGTGCCAGCAGCGTAGCTCGTCGGGGGAACACCGGGGAGCTGTTTTTT